This TCR beta chain appears in the sequencing data of a study of T-cell memory formation after mild COVID-19. Study context: TCR clusters largely stayed donor specific. Notes on the study in general: Pre-infection memory already had some responding clones, implying cross-reactive memory joined. Whereas later expanders leaned CD4+, clones contracting day 15 to 85 showed a balanced CD4/CD8 makeup.

MiXCR, applied by TCRdb to the 5' RACE reads, yields one record per CDR3 protein. The sample consists of some 440,000 distinct CDR3 sequences, around 27% of them appearing once. CDR3 length: 12 residues. CDR1 is SGHVS, CDR2 FQNEAQ, per germline. The V end was cut by 7 bases, the J end by 8 bases, with 11 bases between. Worth noting for this clonotype: The antigen is undetermined.

The sample consisted of PBMCs or a T cell subset sorted from them (not recorded which). The receptor was derived from an adult woman who had mild COVID-19 (a few samples of this study predate the infection). Cell type and time point are not known. The chain uses TRBV7-8 and TRBJ2-2; D is undetermined. CDR3 sequence (DNA): TGTGCCAGCACCGAACAGACGGGGGAGCTGTTTTTT. It is translated as CASTEQTGELFF. The entire variable domain, with the rest obtained from reference TRBV7-8 and TRBJ2-2, is as follows: GAGVSQSPRYKVAKRGQDVALRCDPISGHVSLFWYQQALGQGPEFLTYFQNEAQLDKSGLPSDRFFAERPEGSVSTLKIQRTQQEDSAVYLCASTEQTGELFFGEGSRLTVL.